This T cell receptor (beta chain) appears in the sequencing data of a study of cytomegalovirus exposure and HLA in healthy donors. Study results and caveats: Associated with cytomegalovirus, according to the listing, were 150 to 200 TCR beta chains. Reports state that TCR beta sequences accurately predicted most subjects' HLA-A and HLA-B alleles.

This clone appeared a few times. Its antigen remains unidentified. PCR was performed using 60 Vbeta and 13 Jbeta primers. Sequencing was performed with immunoSEQ multiplex PCR; in TCRdb, only in-frame clones are kept and a portion is missing. The table shows roughly 140,000 clones, with approximately 9% occurring only once. Germline-derived CDR1 and CDR2 are MNHNY and SVGAGI (reference sequence). V was clipped by 2 bases and J by 3 bases; unmatched bases: 6. The CDR3 is 16 residues long. Specimen: PBMCs. The chain combines TRBV6-6 with TRBJ2-2, with 7 bases identical to TRBD2. This receptor was taken from a male donor in good health and CMV-seronegative. This CDR3 is CASSYGRTRDTGELFF. Written as DNA, the CDR3 is TGTGCCAGCAGTTACGGCAGGACTAGGGACACCGGGGAGCTGTTTTTT.